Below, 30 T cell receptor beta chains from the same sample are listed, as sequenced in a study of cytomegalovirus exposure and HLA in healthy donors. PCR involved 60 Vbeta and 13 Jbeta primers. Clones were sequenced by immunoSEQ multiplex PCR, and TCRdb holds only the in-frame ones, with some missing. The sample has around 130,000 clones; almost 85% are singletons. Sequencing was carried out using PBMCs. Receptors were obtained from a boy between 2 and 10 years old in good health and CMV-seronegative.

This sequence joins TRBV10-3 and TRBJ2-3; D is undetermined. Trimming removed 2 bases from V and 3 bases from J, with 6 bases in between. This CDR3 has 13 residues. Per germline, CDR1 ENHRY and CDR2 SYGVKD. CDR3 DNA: TGTGCCATCAGTGAGATAGAAACAGATACGCAGTATTTT. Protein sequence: CAISEIETDTQYF.

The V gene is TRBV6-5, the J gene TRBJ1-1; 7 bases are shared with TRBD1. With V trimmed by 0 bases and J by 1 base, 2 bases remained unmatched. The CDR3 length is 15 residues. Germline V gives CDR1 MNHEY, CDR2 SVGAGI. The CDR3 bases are TGTGCCAGCAGTTACTCAGGGGGCGCGAACACTGAAGCTTTCTTT. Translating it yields CASSYSGGANTEAFF.

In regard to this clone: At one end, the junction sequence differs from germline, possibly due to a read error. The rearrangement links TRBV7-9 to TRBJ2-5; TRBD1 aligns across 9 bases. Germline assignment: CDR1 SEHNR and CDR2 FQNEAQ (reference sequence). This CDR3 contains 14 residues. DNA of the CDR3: TGTTCCAGCAGGGAGACAGGGGGGCAAGAGACCCAGTACTTC. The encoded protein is CSSRETGGQETQYF. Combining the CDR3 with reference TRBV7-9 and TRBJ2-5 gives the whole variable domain DTGVSQNPRHKITKRGQNVTFRCDPISEHNRLYWYRQTLGQGPEFLTYFQNEAQLEKSRLLSDRFSAERPKGSFSTLEIQRTEQGDSAMYLCSSRETGGQETQYFGPGTRLLVL.

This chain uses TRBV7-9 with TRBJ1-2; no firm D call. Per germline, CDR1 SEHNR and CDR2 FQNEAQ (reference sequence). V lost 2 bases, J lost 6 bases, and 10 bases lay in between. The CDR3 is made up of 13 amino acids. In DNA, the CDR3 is TGTGCCAGCAGCTTACGGAGCCCTGATGGCTACACCTTC. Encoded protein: CASSLRSPDGYTF.

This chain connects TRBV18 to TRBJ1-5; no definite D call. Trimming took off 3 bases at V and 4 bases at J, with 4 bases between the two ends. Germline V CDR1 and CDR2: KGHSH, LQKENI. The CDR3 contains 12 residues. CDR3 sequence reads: CASSPPNQPQHF. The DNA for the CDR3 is TGTGCCAGCTCACCCCCTAATCAGCCCCAGCATTTT.

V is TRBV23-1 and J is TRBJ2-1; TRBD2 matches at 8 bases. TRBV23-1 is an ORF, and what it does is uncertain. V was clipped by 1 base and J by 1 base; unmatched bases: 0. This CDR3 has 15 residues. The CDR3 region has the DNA TGCGCCAGCAGTCAATTAGCGGGGTCCTACAATGAGCAGTTCTTC. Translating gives CASSQLAGSYNEQFF.

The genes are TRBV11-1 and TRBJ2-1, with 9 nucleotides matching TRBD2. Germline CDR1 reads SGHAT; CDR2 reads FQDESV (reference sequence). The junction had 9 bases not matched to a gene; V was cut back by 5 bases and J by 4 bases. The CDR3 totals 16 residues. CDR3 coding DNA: TGTGCCAGCAGCAAAGTAGCGGGAGTCGGGTACAATGAGCAGTTCTTC. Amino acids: CASSKVAGVGYNEQFF.

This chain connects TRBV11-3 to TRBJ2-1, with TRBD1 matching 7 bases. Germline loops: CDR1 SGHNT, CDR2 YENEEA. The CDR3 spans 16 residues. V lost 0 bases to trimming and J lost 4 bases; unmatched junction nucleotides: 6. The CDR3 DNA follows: TGTGCCAGCAGCTTAGATATGGCAGGGGGATACAATGAGCAGTTCTTC. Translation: CASSLDMAGGYNEQFF.

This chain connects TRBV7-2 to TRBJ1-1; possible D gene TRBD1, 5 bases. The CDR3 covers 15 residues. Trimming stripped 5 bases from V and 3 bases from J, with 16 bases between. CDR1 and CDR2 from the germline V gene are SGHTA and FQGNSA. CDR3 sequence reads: CASSRYGGGYTEAFF. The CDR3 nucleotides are TGTGCCAGCAGCCGTTACGGGGGGGGGTACACTGAAGCTTTCTTT.

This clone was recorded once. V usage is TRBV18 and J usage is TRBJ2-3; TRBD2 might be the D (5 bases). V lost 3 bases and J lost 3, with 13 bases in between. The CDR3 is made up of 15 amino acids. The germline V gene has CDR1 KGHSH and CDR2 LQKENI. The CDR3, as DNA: TGTGCCAGCTCACCGTGGCAGCCGGGGACAGATACGCAGTATTTT. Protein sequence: CASSPWQPGTDTQYF.

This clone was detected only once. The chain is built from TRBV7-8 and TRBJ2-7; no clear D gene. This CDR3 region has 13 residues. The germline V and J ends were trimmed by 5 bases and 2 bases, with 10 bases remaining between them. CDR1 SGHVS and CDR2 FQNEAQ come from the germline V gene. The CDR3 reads CASSPEMAYEQYV. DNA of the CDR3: TGTGCCAGCAGCCCGGAGATGGCCTACGAGCAGTACGTC.

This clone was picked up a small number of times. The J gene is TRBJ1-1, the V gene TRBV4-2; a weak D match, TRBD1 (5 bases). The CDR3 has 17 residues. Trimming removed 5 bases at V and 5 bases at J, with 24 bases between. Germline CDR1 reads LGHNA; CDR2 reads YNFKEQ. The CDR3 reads CASSTSPDSTMSTEAFF. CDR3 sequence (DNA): TGTGCCAGCAGCACATCCCCCGACAGTACCATGAGTACTGAAGCTTTCTTT.

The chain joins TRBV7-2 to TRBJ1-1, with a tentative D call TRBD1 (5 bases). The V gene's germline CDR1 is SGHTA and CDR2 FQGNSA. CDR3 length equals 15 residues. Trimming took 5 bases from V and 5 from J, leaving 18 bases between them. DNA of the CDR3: TGTGCCAGCAGCCCGTACAGGACGCGACGGACTGAAGCTTTCTTT. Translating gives CASSPYRTRRTEAFF. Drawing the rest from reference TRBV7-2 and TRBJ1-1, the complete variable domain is GAGVSQSPSNKVTEKGKDVELRCDPISGHTALYWYRQSLGQGLEFLIYFQGNSAPDKSGLPSDRFSAERTGGSVSTLTIQRTQQEDSAVYLCASSPYRTRRTEAFFGQGTRLTVV.

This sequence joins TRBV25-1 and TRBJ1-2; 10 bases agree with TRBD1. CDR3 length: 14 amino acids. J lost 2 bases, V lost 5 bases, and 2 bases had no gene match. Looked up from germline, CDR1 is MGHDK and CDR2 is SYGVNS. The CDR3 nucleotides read TGTGCCAGCAGTCAGGGACAGGGGAACTATGGCTACACCTTC. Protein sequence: CASSQGQGNYGYTF.

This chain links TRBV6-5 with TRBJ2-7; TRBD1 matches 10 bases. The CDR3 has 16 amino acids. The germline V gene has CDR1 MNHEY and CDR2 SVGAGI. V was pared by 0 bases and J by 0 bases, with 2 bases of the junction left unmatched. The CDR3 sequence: CASSYSRQGASYEQYF. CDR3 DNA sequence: TGTGCCAGCAGTTACTCGAGACAGGGGGCCTCCTACGAGCAGTACTTC.

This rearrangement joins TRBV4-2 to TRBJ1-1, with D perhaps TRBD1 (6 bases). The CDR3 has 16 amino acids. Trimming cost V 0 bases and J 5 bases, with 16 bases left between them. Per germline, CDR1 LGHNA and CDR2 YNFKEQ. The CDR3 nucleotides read TGTGCCAGCAGCCAAGATCATTTCAGCCAGGGGACTGAAGCTTTCTTT. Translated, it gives CASSQDHFSQGTEAFF.

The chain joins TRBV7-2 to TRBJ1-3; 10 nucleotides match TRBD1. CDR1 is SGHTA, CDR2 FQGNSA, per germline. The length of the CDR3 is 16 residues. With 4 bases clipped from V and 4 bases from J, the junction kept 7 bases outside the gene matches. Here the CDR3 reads CASSSRQGAPGNTIYF. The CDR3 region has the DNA TGTGCCAGCAGCTCCAGACAGGGGGCGCCGGGAAACACCATATATTTT.

The CDR3 DNA sequence: TGTGCCAGCAGCTTCCACTATACCTACGAGCAGTACGTC. This translates into CASSFHYTYEQYV. The chain links TRBV11-2 to TRBJ2-7; D is unclear. The V gene's germline CDR1 is SGHAT and CDR2 FQNNGV. The length of the CDR3 is 13 residues. Trimming stripped 3 bases from V and 2 bases from J, with 8 bases between.

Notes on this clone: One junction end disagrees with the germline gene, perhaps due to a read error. The chain's CDR3 is CAGSFMSGGGYEQYF. Here the CDR3 DNA reads TGTGCCGGCAGCTTTATGTCGGGGGGAGGCTACGAGCAGTACTTC. The rearrangement joins TRBV7-9 to TRBJ2-7, with 7 bases that match TRBD2. Germline V gene lookup returns CDR1 SEHNR and CDR2 FQNEAQ (reference sequence). The CDR3 contains 15 residues.

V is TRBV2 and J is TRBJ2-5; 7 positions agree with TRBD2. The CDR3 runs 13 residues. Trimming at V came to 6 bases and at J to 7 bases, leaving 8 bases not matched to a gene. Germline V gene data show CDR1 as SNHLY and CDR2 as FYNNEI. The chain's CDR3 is CASSGDYSPTQYF. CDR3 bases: TGTGCCAGCAGCGGGGACTACAGCCCGACCCAGTACTTC.

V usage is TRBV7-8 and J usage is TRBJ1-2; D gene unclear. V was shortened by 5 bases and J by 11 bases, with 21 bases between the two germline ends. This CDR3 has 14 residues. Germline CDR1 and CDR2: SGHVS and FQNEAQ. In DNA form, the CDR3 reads TGTGCCAGCAGCCCTGACCGCTTAGAGGGCCAGTACACCTTC. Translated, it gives CASSPDRLEGQYTF.

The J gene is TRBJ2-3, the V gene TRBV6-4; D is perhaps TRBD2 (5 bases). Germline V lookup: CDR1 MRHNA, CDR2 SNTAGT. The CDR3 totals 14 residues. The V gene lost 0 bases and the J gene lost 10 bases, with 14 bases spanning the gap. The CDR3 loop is CASSDSSDSLAQYF. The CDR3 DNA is TGTGCCAGCAGTGACTCTTCGGACTCACTTGCGCAGTATTTT.

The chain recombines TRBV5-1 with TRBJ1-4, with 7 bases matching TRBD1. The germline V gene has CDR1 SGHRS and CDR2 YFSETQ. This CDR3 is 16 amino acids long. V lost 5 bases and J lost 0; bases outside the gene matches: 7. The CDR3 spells CASSQTGIATNEKLFF. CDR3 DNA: TGCGCCAGCAGTCAGACAGGGATTGCAACTAATGAAAAACTGTTTTTT.

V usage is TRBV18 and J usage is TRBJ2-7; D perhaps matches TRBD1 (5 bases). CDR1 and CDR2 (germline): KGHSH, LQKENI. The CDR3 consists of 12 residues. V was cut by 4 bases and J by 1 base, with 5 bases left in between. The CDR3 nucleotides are TGTGCCAGCTCACAGGGGTCCTACGAGCAGTACGTC. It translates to CASSQGSYEQYV.

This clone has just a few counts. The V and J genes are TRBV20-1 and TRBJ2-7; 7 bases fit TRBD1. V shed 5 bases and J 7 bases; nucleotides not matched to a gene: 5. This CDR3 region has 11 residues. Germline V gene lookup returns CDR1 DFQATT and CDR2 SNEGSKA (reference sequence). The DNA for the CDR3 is TGCAGTGCTTCGACAGGGCTGGAGCAGTACGTC. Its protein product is CSASTGLEQYV.

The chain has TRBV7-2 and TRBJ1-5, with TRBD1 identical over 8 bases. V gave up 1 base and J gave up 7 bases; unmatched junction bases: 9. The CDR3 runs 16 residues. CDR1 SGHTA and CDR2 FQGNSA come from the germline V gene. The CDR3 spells CASSLELGQGKQPQHF. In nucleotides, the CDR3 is TGTGCCAGCAGCTTAGAGCTAGGACAGGGTAAGCAGCCCCAGCATTTT.

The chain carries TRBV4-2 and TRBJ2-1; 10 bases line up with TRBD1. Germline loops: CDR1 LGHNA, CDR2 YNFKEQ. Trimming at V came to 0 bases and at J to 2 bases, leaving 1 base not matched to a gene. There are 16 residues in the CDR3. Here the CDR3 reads CASSQEGTGAYNEQFF. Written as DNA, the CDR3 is TGTGCCAGCAGCCAAGAAGGGACAGGGGCCTACAATGAGCAGTTCTTC.

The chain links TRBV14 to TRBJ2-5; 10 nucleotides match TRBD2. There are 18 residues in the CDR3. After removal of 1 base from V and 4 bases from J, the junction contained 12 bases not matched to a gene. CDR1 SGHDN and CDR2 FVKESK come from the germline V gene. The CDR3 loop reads CASSQASGRWFSGETQYF. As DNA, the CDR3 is TGTGCCAGCAGCCAAGCTAGCGGGAGATGGTTTTCGGGAGAGACCCAGTACTTC.

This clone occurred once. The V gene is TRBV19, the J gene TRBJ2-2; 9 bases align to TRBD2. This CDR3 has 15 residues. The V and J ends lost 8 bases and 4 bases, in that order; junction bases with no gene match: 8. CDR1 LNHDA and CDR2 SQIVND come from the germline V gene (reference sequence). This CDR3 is CASLPSGRPTGELFF. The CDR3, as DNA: TGTGCCAGTCTTCCGAGCGGGAGGCCCACCGGGGAGCTGTTTTTT.

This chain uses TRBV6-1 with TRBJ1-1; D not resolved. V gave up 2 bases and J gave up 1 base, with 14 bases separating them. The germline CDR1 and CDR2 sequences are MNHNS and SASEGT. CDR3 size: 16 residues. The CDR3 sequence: CASSESLGISNTEAFF. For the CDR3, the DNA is TGTGCCAGCAGTGAATCCCTCGGGATATCGAACACTGAAGCTTTCTTT.